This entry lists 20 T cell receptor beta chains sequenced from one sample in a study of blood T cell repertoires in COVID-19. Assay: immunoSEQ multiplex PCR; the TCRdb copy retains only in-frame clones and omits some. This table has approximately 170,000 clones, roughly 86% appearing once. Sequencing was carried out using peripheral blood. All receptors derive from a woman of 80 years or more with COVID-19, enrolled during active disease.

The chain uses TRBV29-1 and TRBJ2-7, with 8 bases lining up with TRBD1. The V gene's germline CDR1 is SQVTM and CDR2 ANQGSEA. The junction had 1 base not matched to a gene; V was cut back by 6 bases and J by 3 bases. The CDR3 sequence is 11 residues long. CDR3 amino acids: CSVTGGYEQYF. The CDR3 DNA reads TGCAGCGTCACAGGGGGCTACGAGCAGTACTTC.

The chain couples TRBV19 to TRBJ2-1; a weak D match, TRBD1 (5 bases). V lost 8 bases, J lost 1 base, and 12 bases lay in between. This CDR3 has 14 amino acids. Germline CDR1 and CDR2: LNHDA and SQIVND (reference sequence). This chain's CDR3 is CASGATYSYNEQFF. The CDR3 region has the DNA TGTGCCAGTGGGGCTACCTATTCCTACAATGAGCAGTTCTTC.

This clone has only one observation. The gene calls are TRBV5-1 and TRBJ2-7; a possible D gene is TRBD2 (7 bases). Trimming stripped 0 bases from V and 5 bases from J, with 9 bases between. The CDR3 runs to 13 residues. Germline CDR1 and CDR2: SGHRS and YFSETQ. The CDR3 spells CASSLVGGHEQYF. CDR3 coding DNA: TGCGCCAGCAGCTTGGTCGGGGGGCACGAGCAGTACTTC.

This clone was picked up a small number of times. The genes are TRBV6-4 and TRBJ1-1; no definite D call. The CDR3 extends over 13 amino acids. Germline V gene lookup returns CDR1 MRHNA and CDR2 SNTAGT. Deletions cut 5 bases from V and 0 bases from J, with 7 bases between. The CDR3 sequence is CASSFTLNTEAFF. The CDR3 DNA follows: TGTGCCAGCAGTTTCACTTTGAACACTGAAGCTTTCTTT.

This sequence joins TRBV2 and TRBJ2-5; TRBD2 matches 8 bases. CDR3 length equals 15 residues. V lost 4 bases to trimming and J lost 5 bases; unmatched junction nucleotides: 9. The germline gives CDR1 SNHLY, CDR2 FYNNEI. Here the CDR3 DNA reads TGTGCCAGCAGTGGATGGCGGGGGGCGATGGAGACCCAGTACTTC. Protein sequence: CASSGWRGAMETQYF.

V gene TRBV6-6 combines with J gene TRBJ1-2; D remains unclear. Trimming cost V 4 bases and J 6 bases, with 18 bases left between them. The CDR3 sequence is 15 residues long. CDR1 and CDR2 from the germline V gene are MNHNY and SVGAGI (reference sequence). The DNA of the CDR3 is TGTGCCAGCAGTTCTAGATCCGGCCCTCGGGATGGCTACACCTTC. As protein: CASSSRSGPRDGYTF.

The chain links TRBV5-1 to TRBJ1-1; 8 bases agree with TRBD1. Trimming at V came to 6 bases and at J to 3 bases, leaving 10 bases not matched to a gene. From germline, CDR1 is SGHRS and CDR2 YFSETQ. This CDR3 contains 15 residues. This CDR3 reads CASTRQGWRDTEAFF. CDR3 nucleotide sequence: TGCGCCAGCACACGACAGGGGTGGAGGGACACTGAAGCTTTCTTT. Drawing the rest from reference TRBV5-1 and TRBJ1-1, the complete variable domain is KAGVTQTPRYLIKTRGQQVTLSCSPISGHRSVSWYQQTPGQGLQFLFEYFSETQRNKGNFPGRFSGRQFSNSRSEMNVSTLELGDSALYLCASTRQGWRDTEAFFGQGTRLTVV.

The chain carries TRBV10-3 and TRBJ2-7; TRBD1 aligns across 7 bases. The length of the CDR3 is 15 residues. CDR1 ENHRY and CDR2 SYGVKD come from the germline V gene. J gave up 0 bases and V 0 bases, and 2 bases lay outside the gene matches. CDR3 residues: CAISESTGSSYEQYF. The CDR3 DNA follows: TGTGCCATCAGTGAGTCGACAGGGAGCTCCTACGAGCAGTACTTC.

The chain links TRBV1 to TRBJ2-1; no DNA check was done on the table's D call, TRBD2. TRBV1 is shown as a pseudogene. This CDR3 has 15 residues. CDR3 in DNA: TGCACCAGCAGCCAAGCCGGGACTTTATACAATGAGCAGTTCTTC. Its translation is CTSSQAGTLYNEQFF.

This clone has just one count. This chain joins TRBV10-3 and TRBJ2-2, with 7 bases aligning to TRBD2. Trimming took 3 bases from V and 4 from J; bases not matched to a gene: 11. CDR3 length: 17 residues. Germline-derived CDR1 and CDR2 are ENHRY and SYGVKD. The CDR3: CAISDHLGGRGTGELFF. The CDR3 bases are TGTGCCATCAGTGACCATCTCGGCGGGAGAGGCACCGGGGAGCTGTTTTTT.

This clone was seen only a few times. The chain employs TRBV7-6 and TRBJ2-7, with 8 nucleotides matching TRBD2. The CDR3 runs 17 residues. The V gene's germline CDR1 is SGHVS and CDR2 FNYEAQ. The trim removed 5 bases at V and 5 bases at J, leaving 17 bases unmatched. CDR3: CASSIMAPTSALNEQYF. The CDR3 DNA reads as TGTGCCAGCAGCATCATGGCCCCGACTAGCGCGTTAAACGAGCAGTACTTC.

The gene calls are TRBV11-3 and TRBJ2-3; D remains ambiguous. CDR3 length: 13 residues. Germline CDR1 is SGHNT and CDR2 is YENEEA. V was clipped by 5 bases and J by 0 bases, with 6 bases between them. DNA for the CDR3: TGTGCCAGCAGCGTTTCTAGCACAGATACGCAGTATTTT. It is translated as CASSVSSTDTQYF. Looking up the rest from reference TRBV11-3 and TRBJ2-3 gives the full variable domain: EAGVVQSPRYKIIEKKQPVAFWCNPISGHNTLYWYLQNLGQGPELLIRYENEEAVDDSQLPKDRFSAERLKGVDSTLKIQPAELGDSAVYLCASSVSSTDTQYFGPGTRLTVL.

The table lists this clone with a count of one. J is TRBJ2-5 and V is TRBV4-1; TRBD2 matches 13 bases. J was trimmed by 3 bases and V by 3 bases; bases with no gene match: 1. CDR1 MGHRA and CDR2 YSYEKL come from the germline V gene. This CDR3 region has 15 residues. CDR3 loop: CASSHGTSGKETQYF. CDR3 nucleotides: TGCGCCAGCAGCCACGGGACTAGCGGGAAAGAGACCCAGTACTTC.

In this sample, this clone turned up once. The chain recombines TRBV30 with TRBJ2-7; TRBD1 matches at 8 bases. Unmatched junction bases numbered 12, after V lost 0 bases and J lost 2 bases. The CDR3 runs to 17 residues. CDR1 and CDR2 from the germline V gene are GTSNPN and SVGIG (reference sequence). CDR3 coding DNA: TGTGCCTGGAGTGTGTGGTTGCTCGGACAGGGTACCTACGAGCAGTACTTC. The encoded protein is CAWSVWLLGQGTYEQYF.

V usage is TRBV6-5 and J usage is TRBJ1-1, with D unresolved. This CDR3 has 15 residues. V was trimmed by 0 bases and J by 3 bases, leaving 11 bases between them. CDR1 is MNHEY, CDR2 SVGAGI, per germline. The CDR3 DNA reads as TGTGCCAGCAGTTACTCTTCGGGGAAGTACACTGAAGCTTTCTTT. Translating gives CASSYSSGKYTEAFF.

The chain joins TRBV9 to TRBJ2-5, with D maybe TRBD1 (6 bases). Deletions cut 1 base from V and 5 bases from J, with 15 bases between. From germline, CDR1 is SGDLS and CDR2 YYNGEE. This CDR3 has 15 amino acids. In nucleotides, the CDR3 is TGTGCCAGCAGCGTAAGCCCAACAGGGCGGGAGACCCAGTACTTC. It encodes CASSVSPTGRETQYF.

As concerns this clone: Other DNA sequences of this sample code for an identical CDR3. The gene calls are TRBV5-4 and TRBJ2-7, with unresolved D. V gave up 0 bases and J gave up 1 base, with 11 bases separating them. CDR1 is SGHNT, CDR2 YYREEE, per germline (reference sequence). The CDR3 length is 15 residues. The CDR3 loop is CASSLGGISSYEQYF. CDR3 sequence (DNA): TGTGCCAGCAGCTTGGGAGGCATCTCGTCCTACGAGCAGTACTTC.

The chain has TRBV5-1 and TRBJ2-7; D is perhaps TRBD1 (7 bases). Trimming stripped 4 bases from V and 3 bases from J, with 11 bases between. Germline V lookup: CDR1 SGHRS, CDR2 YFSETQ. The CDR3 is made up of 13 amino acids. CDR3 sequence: CASSRQGGYEQYF. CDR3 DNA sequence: TGCGCCAGCAGCCGCCAGGGGGGCTACGAGCAGTACTTC.

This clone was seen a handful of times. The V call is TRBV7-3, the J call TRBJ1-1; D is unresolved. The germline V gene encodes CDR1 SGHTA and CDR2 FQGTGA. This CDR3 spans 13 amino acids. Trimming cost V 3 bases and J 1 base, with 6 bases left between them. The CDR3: CASSLTQNTEAFF. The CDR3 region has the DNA TGTGCCAGCAGCTTGACTCAGAACACTGAAGCTTTCTTT.

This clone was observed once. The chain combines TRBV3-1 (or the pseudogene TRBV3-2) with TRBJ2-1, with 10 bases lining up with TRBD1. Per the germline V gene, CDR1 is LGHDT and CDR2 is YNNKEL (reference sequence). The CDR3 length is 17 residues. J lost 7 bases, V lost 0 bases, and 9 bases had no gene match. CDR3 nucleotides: TGTGCCAGCAGCCAAGATTCTGGGGACAGGGGTCGGAATGAGCAGTTCTTC. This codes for CASSQDSGDRGRNEQFF.